This T cell receptor (beta chain) appears in the sequencing data of a study of blood T cell repertoires in COVID-19 (TCRdb year 2020). Regarding the complete study: Samples covering the acute and convalescent phases of COVID-19 were provided by collaborators in the United States, Italy and Spain. The prospective study material was composed of cDNA or gDNA derived from T cells, B-cell-depleted T cells, or PBMCs. Samples were obtained from the ongoing ImmuneRACE study (first 160 participants) and from over 1,000 subjects provided by 6 global collaborators. The repertoires were released in a freely available public database intended as a resource for research on the immune response to SARS-CoV-2. The sample metadata nearly always contained a de-identified subject ID, COVID-19 status, age in years and sex. Where HLA class I and class II types were available, the types were taken from metadata supplied by the sample provider, not from assay-based typing. The dataset comprised deeply sampled blood TCRbeta repertoires from subjects exposed to, actively infected with, or recovered from COVID-19. Summary of the overall study and its limitations: Clinical and demographic metadata were provided uncurated, with the amount varying by source and participant.

In the prospective study, participants were roughly 18 to 100 years old, resided in about two dozen geographic areas of the United States, and were enrolled through a virtual design. To assign participants to cohorts, the prospective study relied on clinical history that participants themselves reported in a screening survey and a study questionnaire. Recovered participants in ImmuneRACE Cohort 3 were defined by two consecutive negative NP/OP PCR tests, clearance by a healthcare professional, or resolution of symptoms. Each participant in the prospective study had whole blood, serum and a nasopharyngeal or oropharyngeal swab collected by mobile phlebotomists. Over a roughly 2-month period, participants in the prospective study had the option of providing additional blood draws and questionnaires. Before DNA extraction, blood samples from the prospective study were shipped at room temperature or frozen.

In the case of this clone: There is no known antigen for this receptor. Base qualities are not recorded, but no much larger clone differs from it by a single base.

The immunoSEQ Assay, a bias-controlled multiplex PCR, was used to amplify TCRbeta CDR3 regions from genomic DNA. The paper's data handling went like this. The number of nucleated cells in each sample was estimated from the amplification of reference gene primers within the assay. Sequence reads were collapsed and filtered to measure the absolute abundance of every unique TCRbeta CDR3 rearrangement. For each sample, productive Simpson clonality was calculated as the square root of Simpson's diversity index across productive rearrangements. Drawn from immuneACCESS, this table holds only the in-frame rearrangements with V and J called that TCRdb kept. Clones are partly lost; checked studies trace under half to an unresolved V gene and leave the rest unexplained. V and J calls and clone size are given by that table; D and trimming were obtained from the DNA. The sample contains around 500,000 clones, 70% to 90% of them found a single time. Approximately 2% of the sample is in the top ten clones.

The clonotype originates from a woman between 40 and 50 years old who had recovered from COVID-19. The sample was PBMCs or T cells enriched from blood (not recorded which).

The CDR3 region has the sequence CASSLTTGGSYEQYF. At the DNA level, the sequence is TGCGCCAGCAGCTTGACGACAGGGGGCAGCTACGAGCAGTACTTC. The rearrangement combines TRBV5-1 with TRBJ2-7; 10 middle bases align to TRBD1. CDR1 SGHRS and CDR2 YFSETQ are derived from the germline V gene. V and J are trimmed by 1 base and 3 bases, and the gene matches miss 4 bases of the junction. The CDR3, from cysteine to phenylalanine, totals 15 residues. Only the CDR3 region is kept as DNA, spanning 45 bases read in frame from base 1.